Below, 12 T cell receptor beta chains from the same sample are listed, as sequenced in a study of cytomegalovirus exposure and HLA in healthy donors. The PCR ran on 60 Vbeta and 13 Jbeta primers. Data came from immunoSEQ multiplex PCR; TCRdb stores just in-frame clones and leaves some out. The sample lists some 100,000 clones, around three quarters occurring once. The sequencing sample was made of PBMCs. These receptor sequences come from a female donor in good health and CMV-seropositive.

In this sample, this clone turned up a few times. The CDR3 reads CASSVAEQGASGRANTQYF. The DNA for the CDR3 is TGTGCCAGCAGCGTAGCAGAACAGGGGGCCTCGGGTCGGGCGAATACGCAGTATTTT. The chain couples TRBV9 to TRBJ2-3; 9 nucleotides align to TRBD1. The CDR3 totals 19 residues. The V gene's germline CDR1 is SGDLS and CDR2 YYNGEE. The ends lost 0 bases at V and 7 bases at J; junction bases unmatched: 18.

This chain links TRBV18 with TRBJ2-4; 14 bases agree with TRBD2. V was pared by 4 bases and J by 1 base, with 3 bases of the junction left unmatched. The CDR3 covers 17 residues. The germline CDR1 and CDR2 sequences are KGHSH and LQKENI. CDR3 nucleotide sequence: TGTGCCAGCTCACGACTAGCGGGAGGGTCGGCCAAAAACATTCAGTACTTC. The encoded protein is CASSRLAGGSAKNIQYF.

CDR3 protein: CATAGAGISYEQYF. CDR3 in DNA: TGTGCCACCGCGGGGGCAGGGATATCCTACGAGCAGTACTTC. V gene TRBV2 combines with J gene TRBJ2-7; D is perhaps TRBD2 (7 bases). CDR3 size: 14 residues. V shed 10 bases and J shed 1 base, with 17 bases lying between them. CDR1 SNHLY and CDR2 FYNNEI come from the germline V gene.

The V gene is TRBV18, the J gene TRBJ1-2, with D uncertain. Trimming took 0 bases from V and 4 from J, leaving 9 bases between them. The CDR3 is 14 residues long. Germline CDR1 reads KGHSH; CDR2 reads LQKENI. The CDR3 DNA follows: TGTGCCAGCTCACCACCCAGCGGACTCTATGGCTACACCTTC. It translates to CASSPPSGLYGYTF. The entire variable domain, with the rest obtained from reference TRBV18 and TRBJ1-2, is as follows: NAGVMQNPRHLVRRRGQEARLRCSPMKGHSHVYWYRQLPEEGLKFMVYLQKENIIDESGMPKERFSAEFPKEGPSILRIQQVVRGDSAAYFCASSPPSGLYGYTFGSGTRLTVV.

The V gene is TRBV6-5, the J gene TRBJ2-3; TRBD2 matches at 9 bases. Germline CDR1 and CDR2: MNHEY and SVGAGI. The J segment lost 5 bases and the V segment lost 1 base, leaving 7 bases of the junction unmatched. The CDR3 loop spans 16 amino acids. The CDR3 nucleotides read TGTGCCAGCAGTTACTTCCCCAGCGGGAGGAAAGATACGCAGTATTTT. Residues: CASSYFPSGRKDTQYF.

The chain recombines TRBV2 with TRBJ1-1; D may be TRBD1 (5 bases). The CDR3 has 13 amino acids. With 5 bases removed from V and 2 bases from J, the gap between germline ends came to 9 bases. The germline gives CDR1 SNHLY, CDR2 FYNNEI. CDR3 coding DNA: TGTGCCAGCAGTAGACAGTCCAACACTGAAGCTTTCTTT. Residues: CASSRQSNTEAFF.

This chain uses TRBV7-9 with TRBJ2-7; no clear D gene. V lost 4 bases and J lost 1, with 8 bases in between. The CDR3 totals 13 residues. The germline V gene encodes CDR1 SEHNR and CDR2 FQNEAQ (reference sequence). In nucleotides, the CDR3 is TGTGCCAGCAGCTCAGTATGGTCCTACGAGCAGTACTTC. This codes for CASSSVWSYEQYF. Full variable domain (rest looked up from reference TRBV7-9 and TRBJ2-7): DTGVSQNPRHKITKRGQNVTFRCDPISEHNRLYWYRQTLGQGPEFLTYFQNEAQLEKSRLLSDRFSAERPKGSFSTLEIQRTEQGDSAMYLCASSSVWSYEQYFGPGTRLTVT.

This chain joins TRBV2 and TRBJ2-7, with TRBD1 as a possible D gene (6 bases). Per the germline V gene, CDR1 is SNHLY and CDR2 is FYNNEI. V was pared by 6 bases and J by 4 bases, with 13 bases between. CDR3 length equals 13 residues. The CDR3 DNA reads as TGTGCCAGCAGCGGGGCGACAGGTTACGAGCAGTACTTC. The encoded protein is CASSGATGYEQYF.

The J gene is TRBJ2-1, the V gene TRBV29-1; TRBD2 agrees at 8 bases. CDR1 and CDR2 (germline): SQVTM, ANQGSEA. Unmatched junction bases numbered 11, after V lost 1 base and J lost 12 bases. The CDR3 runs to 14 residues. The CDR3 sequence: CSVEGSAGTRWQFF. CDR3 DNA: TGCAGCGTTGAAGGGAGTGCCGGGACTAGGTGGCAGTTCTTC.

The chain links TRBV6-4 to TRBJ2-3; 8 bases map to TRBD1. CDR1 and CDR2 from the germline V gene are MRHNA and SNTAGT. The CDR3 sequence is 15 residues long. Trimming cost V 0 bases and J 4 bases; bases outside gene matches: 3. CDR3 sequence (DNA): TGTGCCAGCAGTGACTCGACAGGGGCGTCAGATACGCAGTATTTT. It is translated as CASSDSTGASDTQYF.

This clone was detected a few times. V is TRBV7-6 and J is TRBJ2-7, with 11 bases matching TRBD2. Germline trimming cut 5 bases from V and 6 bases from J; bases unmatched to any gene: 15. The CDR3 covers 17 residues. CDR1 and CDR2 from the germline V gene are SGHVS and FNYEAQ. The CDR3 sequence: CASSRISGRASSGEQYF. CDR3 sequence (DNA): TGTGCCAGCAGCAGGATTAGCGGGAGGGCCTCCTCGGGCGAGCAGTACTTC.

The CDR3 protein is CASSVTGLMNTEAFF. As DNA, the CDR3 is TGTGCCAGCAGCGTAACAGGGTTGATGAACACTGAAGCTTTCTTT. The rearrangement links TRBV9 to TRBJ1-1; D may be TRBD1 (6 bases). CDR3 size: 15 residues. Germline CDR1 reads SGDLS; CDR2 reads YYNGEE. Trimming removed 1 base at V and 0 bases at J, with 10 bases between.